Presented here are 7 T cell receptor beta chains from one specimen sequenced in a study of beta chain features in type 1 diabetes. Isolated RNA was reverse transcribed in full, so expressed TCRB transcripts were sequenced. Data came from immunoSEQ multiplex PCR; TCRdb stores just in-frame clones and leaves some out. The sample lists roughly 180,000 clones; more than 10% were seen once. The sample taken for sequencing was central memory CD4+ T cells from blood. The receptors shown here come from a woman under 30 in good health.

The rearrangement links TRBV28 to TRBJ1-5; D is possibly TRBD1 (6 bases). The CDR3 has 14 amino acids. The germline V and J ends were trimmed by 3 bases and 3 bases, with 9 bases remaining between them. Germline assignment: CDR1 MDHEN and CDR2 SYDVKM. The CDR3 DNA reads TGTGCCAGCAGTTTCGGGACATTCAATCAGCCCCAGCATTTT. It encodes CASSFGTFNQPQHF.

The chain carries TRBV4-2 and TRBJ2-5, with 12 bases fitting TRBD2. The CDR3 sequence is 16 residues long. V lost 0 bases to trimming and J lost 4 bases; unmatched junction nucleotides: 3. Germline CDR1 and CDR2: LGHNA and YNFKEQ. The CDR3 DNA follows: TGTGCCAGCAGCCAAGATCCGGGACTAGCGGGAGAGACCCAGTACTTC. Encoded protein: CASSQDPGLAGETQYF.

This sequence joins TRBV7-2 and TRBJ2-1, with 11 bases matching TRBD2. The length of the CDR3 is 15 residues. CDR1 SGHTA and CDR2 FQGNSA come from the germline V gene. V gave up 5 bases and J gave up 7 bases; unmatched junction bases: 7. CDR3 sequence reads: CASSLIAGGKNEQFF. For the CDR3, the DNA is TGTGCCAGCAGCCTAATAGCGGGAGGGAAAAATGAGCAGTTCTTC.

The chain couples TRBV5-5 to TRBJ1-5; 9 bases agree with TRBD1. V was clipped by 3 bases and J by 5 bases; unmatched bases: 0. Germline CDR1 SGHKS, CDR2 YYEKEE (reference sequence). The CDR3 runs to 13 residues. The CDR3 sequence: CASSWDRDQPQHF. In DNA form, the CDR3 reads TGTGCCAGCAGCTGGGACAGGGATCAGCCCCAGCATTTT.

This clone was observed a handful of times. This rearrangement joins TRBV9 to TRBJ1-2, with a weak D call TRBD1 (6 bases). This CDR3 region has 14 residues. V shed 4 bases and J shed 3 bases, with 13 bases lying between them. Germline V gene data show CDR1 as SGDLS and CDR2 as YYNGEE. CDR3 sequence (DNA): TGTGCCAGCAGCCCCCGACAGGCGCACTATGGCTACACCTTC. Translating gives CASSPRQAHYGYTF.

The genes are TRBV28 and TRBJ1-2, with D tentatively TRBD1 (5 bases). The V gene's germline CDR1 is MDHEN and CDR2 SYDVKM. The CDR3 extends over 16 amino acids. Trimming removed 4 bases at V and 2 bases at J, with 17 bases between. The CDR3 DNA follows: TGTGCCAGCAGTTACAGGCAGACCTGGAAAAACTATGGCTACACCTTC. Its protein product is CASSYRQTWKNYGYTF.

The chain links TRBV5-1 to TRBJ1-2; D uncertain. V dropped 0 bases and J dropped 6 bases, with 12 bases sitting between them. The germline V gene encodes CDR1 SGHRS and CDR2 YFSETQ. The CDR3 contains 14 residues. CDR3 loop: CASSLDRVFNGYTF. The CDR3 nucleotides are TGCGCCAGCAGCTTGGACCGGGTCTTTAATGGCTACACCTTC. The complete variable domain, with remaining parts taken from reference TRBV5-1 and TRBJ1-2, reads KAGVTQTPRYLIKTRGQQVTLSCSPISGHRSVSWYQQTPGQGLQFLFEYFSETQRNKGNFPGRFSGRQFSNSRSEMNVSTLELGDSALYLCASSLDRVFNGYTFGSGTRLTVV.